What follows is one T cell receptor (beta chain) and its context. Its matching antigen is unknown. The CDR3 covers 15 residues. The germline CDR1 and CDR2 sequences are SQVTM and ANQGSEA. J lost 1 base, V lost 3 bases, and 4 bases had no gene match. This record comes from a study of CD8 T cells in Susac syndrome. Study-level findings and limits: The study recognized that the number of individuals in its TCR sequencing and HLA analysis was relatively small.

RNA, at about 0.45 to 1 ug, was reverse transcribed with random hexamers. TCRdb reprocessed the immunoSEQ multiplex PCR reads with MiXCR, giving one entry per CDR3 protein. The table lists some 190,000 distinct CDR3 sequences, approximately 94% of them singletons, with 0.08% to 0.11% in the top ten. V usage is TRBV29-1 and J usage is TRBJ2-3; the match to TRBD2 covers 10 bases. The TCR comes from a human donor in good health. The sample was CD4+ T cells from PBMCs. This chain's CDR3 is CSVEVAGGRTDTQYF. The CDR3 nucleotides read TGCAGCGTTGAGGTAGCGGGAGGCCGCACAGATACGCAGTATTTT.